The 25 T cell receptor beta chains listed next were all sequenced from one sample in a study of T cells in Graves' hyperthyroidism and ophthalmopathy. The TCR beta CDR3 regions underwent amplification using RNA transcripts as the source. The primer set for the first-round RT-PCR of the TCR CDR3 was HTBI. TCRdb itself ran the multiplex PCR reads through MiXCR, one entry per CDR3 protein. The sample includes about 510,000 distinct CDR3 sequences, over 45% of them seen just once. The material sequenced was peripheral blood or thyroid tissue (not recorded which). The receptor source for this set is an adult woman with Graves' disease, either hyperthyroidism or ophthalmopathy (not recorded which).

This chain connects TRBV7-9 to TRBJ2-7; D possibly matches TRBD1 or TRBD2 (5 bases each). Germline CDR1 is SEHNR and CDR2 is FQNEAQ (reference sequence). Trimming shortened V by 5 bases and J by 1 base, and 21 bases separated the two germline ends. The CDR3 runs to 17 residues. The CDR3 DNA is TGTGCCAGCAGCCTGGGTCCGGGATCGTGGGGGTCCTACGAGCAGTACTTC. It translates to CASSLGPGSWGSYEQYF.

Only a few counts were recorded for this clonotype. V and J are TRBV10-3 and TRBJ1-5; D is uncertain. V gave up 0 bases and J gave up 5 bases, with 11 bases separating them. The length of the CDR3 is 15 residues. Germline V gene data show CDR1 as ENHRY and CDR2 as SYGVKD. The CDR3 DNA follows: TGTGCCATCAGTGAGTCCGCGGCGACCGATCAGCCCCAGCATTTT. Protein: CAISESAATDQPQHF.

The rearrangement joins TRBV10-3 to TRBJ1-1, with D possibly TRBD1 on 5 matching bases. Germline V gene sequence: CDR1 ENHRY, CDR2 SYGVKD. Trimming shortened V by 0 bases and J by 0 bases, and 8 bases separated the two germline ends. The CDR3 consists of 15 residues. CDR3 residues: CAISESRGMNTEAFF. CDR3 DNA: TGTGCCATCAGTGAGTCGCGGGGGATGAACACTGAAGCTTTCTTT.

At least ten counts were recorded for this clonotype. This chain connects TRBV9 to TRBJ2-5, with 9 bases identical to TRBD2. The V gene end was trimmed by 3 bases and the J gene end by 5 bases; junction bases not matched to a gene: 8. Germline V gene lookup returns CDR1 SGDLS and CDR2 YYNGEE. The CDR3 extends over 15 amino acids. For the CDR3, the DNA is TGTGCCAGCAGCGGCCGAGCGGGAGGAGGGGAGACCCAGTACTTC. This sequence encodes CASSGRAGGGETQYF.

As to this clonotype: Because the CDR3 is missing its conserved closing phenylalanine or tryptophan, this is likely a read error. J is TRBJ1-1 and V is TRBV5-5, with a weak D call TRBD1 (5 bases). This CDR3 region has 15 residues. Germline CDR1 reads SGHKS; CDR2 reads YYEKEE (reference sequence). V was cut by 0 bases and J by 1 base, with 10 bases left in between. Written as DNA, the CDR3 is TGTGCCAGCAGCTTGGGCCCCGGACAGAACACTGAAGCTTTCCTT. Translation gives CASSLGPGQNTEAFL.

The chain is built from TRBV4-3 and TRBJ1-4; TRBD1 is a possible D gene (6 bases). Germline V gene lookup returns CDR1 LGHNA and CDR2 YSLEER. Trimming removed 4 bases at V and 0 bases at J, with 15 bases between. The CDR3 has 17 residues. CDR3 protein: CASSRQGRGATNEKLFF. The CDR3 bases are TGCGCCAGCAGCCGCCAGGGGAGGGGAGCAACTAATGAAAAACTGTTTTTT.

The CDR3 region is CSASGLVADWKQPQHF. The CDR3 coding sequence is TGCAGTGCTAGTGGTTTGGTGGCTGACTGGAAACAGCCCCAGCATTTT. This chain joins TRBV20-1 and TRBJ1-5; D call uncertain. CDR1 and CDR2 from the germline V gene are DFQATT and SNEGSKA (reference sequence). V lost 3 bases, J lost 7 bases, and 22 bases lay in between. CDR3 length: 16 amino acids.

This clonotype was seen at least ten times. This chain connects TRBV10-3 to TRBJ2-7; D might be TRBD1 or TRBD2, each matching 5 bases. With 4 bases removed from V and 4 bases from J, the gap between germline ends came to 17 bases. This CDR3 region has 15 residues. CDR1 ENHRY and CDR2 SYGVKD come from the germline V gene. CDR3 amino acids: CAISAGTAGEYEQYF. As DNA, the CDR3 is TGTGCCATCAGTGCCGGGACGGCAGGCGAATACGAGCAGTACTTC.

The CDR3 DNA sequence: TGTGCCAGCAGTGTCGAGGGAGGTGAAGCTTTCTTT. Its translation: CASSVEGGEAFF. The chain links TRBV2 to TRBJ1-1; D is unclear. The CDR3 is made up of 12 amino acids. V shed 4 bases and J shed 7 bases, with 10 bases lying between them. Germline CDR1 is SNHLY and CDR2 is FYNNEI. The whole variable domain, filled in from reference TRBV2 and TRBJ1-1, reads EPEVTQTPSHQVTQMGQEVILRCVPISNHLYFYWYRQILGQKVEFLVSFYNNEISEKSEIFDDQFSVERPDGSNFTLKIRSTKLEDSAMYFCASSVEGGEAFFGQGTRLTVV.

V is TRBV9 and J is TRBJ1-3; D perhaps matches TRBD1 (5 bases). V lost 4 bases, J lost 4 bases, and 15 bases lay in between. CDR3 length equals 15 residues. Germline V lookup: CDR1 SGDLS, CDR2 YYNGEE. CDR3 coding DNA: TGTGCCAGCAGCCAAGATAGGACACCCGGAAACACCATATATTTT. This codes for CASSQDRTPGNTIYF.

This clonotype appeared a single time. The CDR3 DNA sequence: TGCGCCAGCAGCCGTCACAGGGGGCCAGGAGAGACCCAGTACTTC. Translated: CASSRHRGPGETQYF. The chain links TRBV5-1 to TRBJ2-5; TRBD1 matches at 9 bases. The CDR3 covers 15 residues. V lost 4 bases to trimming and J lost 4 bases; unmatched junction nucleotides: 8. Germline V gene sequence: CDR1 SGHRS, CDR2 YFSETQ.

With respect to this clonotype: This is likely a read error, given that the CDR3 carries no conserved phenylalanine or tryptophan at its end. The limits of the CDR3 on the DNA are not certain, so only TCRdb's listed CDR3 is given. CDR3 protein: CAISEPQPGQGPNT. The J gene is TRBJ2-5, the V gene TRBV10-3; TRBD1 is the table's D call, not checked against the DNA. The CDR3 totals 14 residues, both ends included. Germline CDR1 and CDR2: ENHRY and SYGVKD.

The genes are TRBV7-6 and TRBJ2-5; D unresolved. Germline V gene data show CDR1 as SGHVS and CDR2 as FNYEAQ. V lost 5 bases, J lost 1 base, and 11 bases lay in between. There are 14 residues in the CDR3. As DNA, the CDR3 is TGTGCCAGCAGCGGCGGTAGTGTCCAAGAGACCCAGTACTTC. This sequence encodes CASSGGSVQETQYF.

On this clonotype: A read error may be the cause here, since a much bigger clone is one base away. The chain links TRBV14 to TRBJ2-7; tentative D call: TRBD1 (6 bases). Germline CDR1 SGHDN, CDR2 FVKESK. This CDR3 is built from 13 residues. The CDR3 loop reads CDSSPGTIYEQYF. The CDR3 DNA is TGTGACAGCTCACCCGGGACAATATACGAGCAGTACTTC. The variable domain in full, completed from reference TRBV14 and TRBJ2-7, reads EAGVTQFPSHSVIEKGQTVTLRCDPISGHDNLYWYRRVMGKEIKFLLHFVKESKQDESGMPNNRFLAERTGGTYSTLKVQPAELEDSGVYFCDSSPGTIYEQYFGPGTRLTVT.

Turning to this clonotype: The conserved phenylalanine or tryptophan normally closing the CDR3 is absent here, so this likely arose from a read error. It is unclear where the CDR3 begins or ends on the DNA, so no DNA is shown, and the CDR3 is as TCRdb lists it. V is TRBV7-9 and J is TRBJ2-5; the table's D call, TRBD1, was not checked against the DNA. The CDR3 comprises 10 residues, both ends counted. Germline lookup yields CDR1 SEHNR and CDR2 FQNEAQ (reference sequence). The CDR3 loop reads CASTPNTFGS.

This rearrangement joins TRBV24-1 to TRBJ2-6; D remains unclear. This CDR3 is 14 amino acids long. The V and J ends lost 5 bases and 2 bases respectively, with 6 bases between them. The germline V gene encodes CDR1 KGHDR and CDR2 SFDVKD. DNA of the CDR3: TGTGCCACCAGTGCCGTGACTGGGGCCAACGTCCTGACTTTC. It codes for CATSAVTGANVLTF.

The chain joins TRBV9 to TRBJ1-2; no reliable D call. V lost 8 bases and J lost 6, with 20 bases in between. CDR1 and CDR2 (germline): SGDLS, YYNGEE. CDR3 length: 14 residues. The CDR3 DNA is TGTGCCAGTGCGGACCTAATCGGCCTAGATGGCTACACCTTC. Translation: CASADLIGLDGYTF.

This chain connects TRBV10-3 to TRBJ2-5; 7 nucleotides agree with TRBD1. The germline CDR1 and CDR2 sequences are ENHRY and SYGVKD. CDR3 length: 13 amino acids. Losses at the gene ends were 8 bases for V and 9 bases for J; bases not matched to a gene: 12. The CDR3 DNA is TGTGCCATCGGGGACAGCAACAATCAGCCCCAGTACTTC. Residues: CAIGDSNNQPQYF.

This clonotype has only a few counts. The chain employs TRBV12-5 and TRBJ2-7; 15 nucleotides match TRBD2. Germline V gives CDR1 LGHNT, CDR2 FRNRAP. V lost 10 bases to trimming and J lost 7 bases; unmatched junction nucleotides: 17. The CDR3 spans 17 residues. The CDR3 protein is CATAGTSGRLTCREQYF. The CDR3 region has the DNA TGTGCTACCGCCGGGACTAGCGGGAGGCTGACTTGTCGGGAGCAGTACTTC.

A word on this clonotype: With a much larger clone just one base away, this may be a read error. The chain couples TRBV6-5 to TRBJ1-5, with D possibly being TRBD1 (5 bases). Germline CDR1 MNHEY, CDR2 SVGAGI. This CDR3 has 15 amino acids. The CDR3 nucleotides read TGTGCCATCAGTTACTCCCTAGGGGCAGGTCAGCCCCAGCATTTT. Translated, it gives CAISYSLGAGQPQHF.

This clonotype occurred many times. The chain links TRBV20-1 to TRBJ1-5; D is uncertain. V lost 3 bases and J lost 4, with 19 bases in between. The CDR3 spans 16 residues. Germline CDR1 DFQATT, CDR2 SNEGSKA (reference sequence). The CDR3 spells CSARVGRGVGNQPQHF. CDR3 coding DNA: TGCAGTGCTAGGGTGGGCAGAGGTGTTGGTAATCAGCCCCAGCATTTT.

This clonotype showed up many times. This CDR3 reads CASSLGTTGPTGELFF. CDR3 nucleotide sequence: TGTGCCAGCAGTTTGGGAACTACCGGACCGACCGGGGAGCTGTTTTTT. This chain connects TRBV12-3 or TRBV12-4 to TRBJ2-2; unclear D gene. The CDR3 runs to 16 residues. V shed 3 bases and J shed 5 bases, with 16 bases lying between them.

This clonotype was recorded at least ten times. The DNA of the CDR3 is TGTGCCAGCAGTTACTCGGCGGTCGATTGGACTGAAGCTTTCTTT. This codes for CASSYSAVDWTEAFF. This rearrangement joins TRBV6-5 to TRBJ1-1; D gene ambiguous. The CDR3 covers 15 residues. Trimming removed 0 bases from V and 5 bases from J, with 13 bases in between. Germline-derived CDR1 and CDR2 are MNHEY and SVGAGI.

This clonotype was observed a few times. This rearrangement joins TRBV6-1 to TRBJ2-2, with 10 nucleotides matching TRBD2. Germline CDR1 is MNHNS and CDR2 is SASEGT. The trim removed 6 bases at V and 7 bases at J, leaving 8 bases unmatched. The CDR3 sequence is 15 residues long. The CDR3 here is CASRYGTSAGGELFF. The CDR3 DNA reads as TGTGCCAGCAGATATGGGACTAGCGCGGGCGGGGAGCTGTTTTTT.

This clonotype was found many times. The chain uses TRBV20-1 and TRBJ1-5; TRBD1 matches 7 bases. CDR1 is DFQATT, CDR2 SNEGSKA, per germline (reference sequence). The CDR3 totals 14 residues. V trimming: 5 bases; J trimming: 4 bases; junction bases outside the gene matches: 8. The CDR3 bases are TGCAGTGCTTCAGGGGGAAACGGTAATCAGCCCCAGCATTTT. It specifies CSASGGNGNQPQHF.